This T cell receptor beta chain is from a study of T cells in Graves' hyperthyroidism and ophthalmopathy. General observations from the study: Ophthalmopathy was model-predicted a median roughly 6.3 months pre-onset.

The CDR3 totals 13 residues. The ends lost 2 bases at V and 9 bases at J; junction bases unmatched: 4. CDR1 and CDR2 (germline): MNHEY, SVGEGT. This clonotype has more than one count but fewer than ten. What it binds is unknown. The TCR beta CDR3 regions underwent amplification using RNA transcripts as the source. RT-PCR in the first round (using the HTBI primer set) targeted the TCR CDR3. MiXCR was run by TCRdb on the multiplex PCR reads, yielding one entry per CDR3 protein. Seen here are some 350,000 distinct CDR3 sequences, approximately 14% observed once, and the top ten hold around a quarter. The gene calls are TRBV6-2 or TRBV6-3 and TRBJ2-1; 7 bases map to TRBD2. The sequenced sample was blood. The source of this sequence is a woman aged 18-29 years with Graves' hyperthyroidism that later progressed to Graves' ophthalmopathy. The CDR3 coding sequence is TGTGCCAGCAGTTACCGGGAGGCCGGTGAGCAGTTCTTC. Amino acids: CASSYREAGEQFF.